This TCR beta chain was identified during a study of CD8 T cells in Susac syndrome. The CDR3 runs 14 residues. In germline, CDR1 is LGHNA, CDR2 YNFKEQ. Trimming at V came to 7 bases and at J to 6 bases, leaving 10 bases not matched to a gene. After extraction with the RNeasy kit, roughly 0.5 to 1 ug of the RNA was reverse transcribed using random hexamers. The CDR3 of TCR beta was amplified by immunoSEQ multiplex PCR across 54 Vbeta and 13 Jbeta. TCRdb fed the immunoSEQ multiplex PCR reads into MiXCR, producing one record per CDR3 protein. The table shows about 300,000 distinct CDR3 sequences, with about 88% occurring only once.

The sequencing sample was made of CD8+ T cells from PBMCs. The chain has TRBV4-2 and TRBJ1-2; 8 nucleotides match TRBD1. This receptor was taken from a human donor with multiple sclerosis. The CDR3 spells CASKNEDRVDGYTF. The DNA for the CDR3 is TGTGCCAGCAAAAATGAGGACAGGGTCGATGGCTACACCTTC.